This section outlines one T cell receptor beta chain sequence together with its context. Its antigen is currently unknown. PCR involved 60 Vbeta and 13 Jbeta primers. Profiled with immunoSEQ multiplex PCR; TCRdb holds only in-frame clones, not every one. This sample carries some 170,000 clones, about 81% of them seen once, and the ten largest clones take under 1%. This entry is derived from a study of cytomegalovirus exposure and HLA in healthy donors. V was clipped by 5 bases and J by 2 bases, with 14 bases between them. Germline V CDR1 and CDR2: SGHRS, YFSETQ. The CDR3 has 14 residues. Study-wide results and limits: Reportedly, TCR beta sequences accurately predicted HLA-A and HLA-B alleles in most subjects. Earlier analysis found most TCR beta V segments productive about 90% or about 30% of the time. Under in vitro conditions, three CMV-associated chains were confirmed as specific for CMV antigens. When analyzed later, a missense DCLRE1C variant was found to be linked to TCR beta V- and J-gene trimming.

Sequencing was done on a sample of PBMCs. The receptor was isolated from a girl aged 2 to 10 in good health and CMV-seropositive. This sequence joins TRBV5-1 and TRBJ2-7, with D possibly TRBD2 on 5 matching bases. CDR3 sequence (DNA): TGCGCCAGCAGTCCTAGCCCTCAAGCCTACGAGCAGTACTTC. Protein sequence: CASSPSPQAYEQYF.